Reported below is one T cell receptor beta chain. This CDR3 region has 14 residues. Germline V CDR1 and CDR2: MDHEN, SYDVKM. J gave up 3 bases and V 2 bases, and 2 bases lay outside the gene matches. This sample was included in a study of CD8 T cells in Susac syndrome. Random hexamers served to reverse transcribe roughly 0.5 to 1 ug RNA. TCRdb re-called the immunoSEQ multiplex PCR reads through MiXCR, storing one row per CDR3 protein. The table shows 150,000 to 200,000 distinct CDR3 sequences, with roughly 95% occurring only once. The T cells that were sequenced for TCR beta were CD8+ and CD4+ cells from blood.

Specimen: CD8+ T cells from PBMCs. This clonotype was obtained from a human donor with multiple sclerosis. The V call is TRBV28, the J call TRBJ2-7; 9 bases map to TRBD2. CDR3 DNA: TGTGCCAGCAGTTTACTAGCGGGAATCTACGAGCAGTACTTC. This codes for CASSLLAGIYEQYF.